The source of this TCR beta chain is a study of metastatic and nonmetastatic thyroid tumors. Across the study: Repertoires of blood and of tissue (tumor or nodule) from malignant and benign thyroid patients were compared. Study-level points and caveats: Within blood and tumor, benign nodules reportedly had significantly lower TCR beta diversity than malignant thyroid tumors did.

Germline assignment: CDR1 MNHEY and CDR2 SMNVEV (reference sequence). V gave up 2 bases and J gave up 4 bases, with 5 bases separating them. This CDR3 region has 13 residues. This clone is medium-sized. Its antigen is unknown. Original analysis: Clinicopathological groups of papillary thyroid cancer showed CDR3 differences that were used to build a distant-metastasis classifier. TCRdb re-called the PCR reads via MiXCR. Clone size and V and J calls follow TCRdb, not the original study. The table has fewer than 35,000 clones, roughly a tenth seen once. No treatment had been given to any patient before thyroid surgery.

Sequenced material: blood. The TCR comes from a female donor with papillary thyroid cancer or a benign thyroid nodule (not recorded which). Some clones in this sample may be carry-over from other donors' samples. V usage is TRBV27 and J usage is TRBJ2-2; no firm D call. The CDR3 DNA sequence: TGTGCCAGCAGTTTACGCGCCACCGGGGAGCTGTTTTTT. It codes for CASSLRATGELFF.